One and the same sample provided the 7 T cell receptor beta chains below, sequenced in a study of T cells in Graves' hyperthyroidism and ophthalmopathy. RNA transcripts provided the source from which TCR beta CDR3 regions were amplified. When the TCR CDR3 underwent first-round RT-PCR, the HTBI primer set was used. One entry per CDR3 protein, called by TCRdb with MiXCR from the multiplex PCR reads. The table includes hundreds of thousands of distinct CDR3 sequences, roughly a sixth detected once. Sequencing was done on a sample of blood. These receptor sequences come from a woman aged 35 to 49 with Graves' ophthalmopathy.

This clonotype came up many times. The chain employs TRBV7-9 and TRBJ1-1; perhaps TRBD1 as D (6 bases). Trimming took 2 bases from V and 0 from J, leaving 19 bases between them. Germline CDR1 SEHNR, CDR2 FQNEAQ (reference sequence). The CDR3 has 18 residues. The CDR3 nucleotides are TGTGCCAGCAGCTTAAGAGGGGGGCGCCGCGTGATGAACACTGAAGCTTTCTTT. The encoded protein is CASSLRGGRRVMNTEAFF.

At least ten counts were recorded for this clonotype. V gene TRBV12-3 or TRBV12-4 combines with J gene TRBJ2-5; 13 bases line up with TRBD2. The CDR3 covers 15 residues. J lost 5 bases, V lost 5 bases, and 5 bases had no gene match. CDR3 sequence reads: CASSRTSGGGETQYF. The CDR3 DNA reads TGTGCCAGCAGTAGAACTAGCGGGGGGGGGGAGACCCAGTACTTC.

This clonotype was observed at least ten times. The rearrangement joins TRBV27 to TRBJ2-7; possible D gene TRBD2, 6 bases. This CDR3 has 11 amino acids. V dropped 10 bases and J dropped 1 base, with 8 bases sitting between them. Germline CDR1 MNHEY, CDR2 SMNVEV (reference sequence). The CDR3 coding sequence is TGTGCCACCGGAGGGTCCTACGAGCAGTACTTC. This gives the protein CATGGSYEQYF.

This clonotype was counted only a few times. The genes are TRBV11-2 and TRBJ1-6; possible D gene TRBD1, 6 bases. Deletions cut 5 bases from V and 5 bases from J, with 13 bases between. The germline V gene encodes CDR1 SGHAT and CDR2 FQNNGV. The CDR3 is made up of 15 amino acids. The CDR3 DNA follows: TGTGCCAGCAGCCCCCAGGGGACGAATAATTCACCCCTCCACTTT. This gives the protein CASSPQGTNNSPLHF.

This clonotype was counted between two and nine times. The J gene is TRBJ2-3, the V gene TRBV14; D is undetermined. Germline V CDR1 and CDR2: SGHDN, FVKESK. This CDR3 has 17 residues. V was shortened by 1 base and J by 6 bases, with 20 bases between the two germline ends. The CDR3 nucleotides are TGTGCCAGCAGCCAAGTTACCCCCCTAGTTCCCACCGATACGCAGTATTTT. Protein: CASSQVTPLVPTDTQYF. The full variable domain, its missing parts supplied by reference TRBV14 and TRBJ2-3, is EAGVTQFPSHSVIEKGQTVTLRCDPISGHDNLYWYRRVMGKEIKFLLHFVKESKQDESGMPNNRFLAERTGGTYSTLKVQPAELEDSGVYFCASSQVTPLVPTDTQYFGPGTRLTVL.

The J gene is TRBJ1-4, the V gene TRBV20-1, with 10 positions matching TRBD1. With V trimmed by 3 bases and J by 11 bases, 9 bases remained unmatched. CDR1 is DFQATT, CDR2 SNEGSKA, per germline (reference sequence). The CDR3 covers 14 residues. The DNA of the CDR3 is TGCAGTGCTAGGGGGACAGGGGTCTCTGAGAAACTGTTTTTT. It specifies CSARGTGVSEKLFF.

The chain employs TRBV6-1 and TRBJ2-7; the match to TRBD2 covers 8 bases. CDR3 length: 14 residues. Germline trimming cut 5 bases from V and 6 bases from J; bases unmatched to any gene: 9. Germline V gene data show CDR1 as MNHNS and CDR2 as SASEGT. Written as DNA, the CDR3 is TGTGCCAGCAGTAGAGCGGGAGCTGCGGTCGAGCAGTACTTC. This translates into CASSRAGAAVEQYF.